This T cell receptor beta chain derives from a study of blood T cells in healthy people across ages. Notes on the study in general: While age rose, TCR beta diversity per million T cells dropped in a roughly linear way. There was no known CMV status for donors, so expanded clonotype changes were possibly confounded.

Looked up from germline, CDR1 is MNHEY and CDR2 is SVGEGT. CDR3 size: 17 residues. The junction had 12 bases not matched to a gene; V was cut back by 5 bases and J by 2 bases. A J-beta primer mix and a sample-barcoded 5' primer were used in a second PCR of about 7 to 11 cycles. At least 2.5 million CDR3-containing paired-end reads were obtained per sample. TCRdb recomputed calls from the 5' RACE reads with MiXCR, one row per CDR3 protein. Here the sample spans about 670,000 distinct CDR3 sequences, roughly 43% being singletons. This clonotype occurred a few times. Its antigen is still unknown. This receptor was taken from a man older than 75 in good health. The genes are TRBV6-2 or TRBV6-3 and TRBJ2-1; 7 bases align to TRBD2. Sequenced material: blood. CDR3 DNA sequence: TGTGCCAGCAGTGGGGGGGGGAGGGCCATGGCCTACAATGAGCAGTTCTTC. Its translation: CASSGGGRAMAYNEQFF.